This is a list of T cell receptor beta chains from one sample in a study of early T cells in non-severe SARS-CoV-2 infection. TCRdb passed the 5' RACE reads through MiXCR, listing each CDR3 protein once. Among about 59,000 distinct CDR3 sequences listed, less than 14% were seen once. The sample comprised whole blood. These receptors originate from an adult who was a healthcare worker with PCR-confirmed SARS-CoV-2 infection or an uninfected control (not recorded which). CDR3s include the opening cysteine and the closing phenylalanine or tryptophan. A D gene is named only where the DNA matches it firmly. Clone size, where shown, is once, few, many, or a class for clones that have expanded.

D gene	J gene	clone size	V gene	CDR3 protein	CDR3 DNA
TRBD2	TRBJ2-2	NA	TRBV7-8	CASSPRTSGGAGELFF	TGTGCCAGCAGCCCTCGGACTAGCGGGGGGGCCGGGGAGCTGTTTTTT
NA	TRBJ2-3	many	TRBV11-2	CASSFDTTDTQYF	TGTGCCAGCAGTTTTGACACCACAGATACGCAGTATTTT
NA	TRBJ2-3	few	TRBV5-1	CASSLAALLSSTDTQYF	TGCGCCAGCAGCTTGGCCGCCCTTTTAAGCAGCACAGATACGCAGTATTTT
TRBD2	TRBJ2-5	many	TRBV7-2	CASSLASGSQETQYF	TGTGCCAGCAGCTTGGCTAGCGGGAGTCAAGAGACCCAGTACTTC
NA	TRBJ2-6	few	TRBV29-1	CSVEEAVNVLTF	TGCAGCGTTGAGGAGGCCGTAAACGTCCTGACTTTC
NA	TRBJ1-1	NA	TRBV6-6	CASSLLTGNTKAFF	TGTGCCAGCAGTCTCCTGACTGGGAACACTAAAGCTTTCTTT
TRBD2	TRBJ2-1	NA	TRBV5-4	CASSPRLAGDYNEQFF	TGTGCCAGCAGCCCAAGACTAGCGGGGGACTACAATGAGCAGTTCTTC
NA	TRBJ2-1	many	TRBV7-9	CASSPTKGGGLGNEQFF	TGTGCCAGCAGCCCGACGAAAGGAGGCGGTCTAGGCAATGAGCAGTTCTTC
TRBD1	TRBJ1-2	NA	TRBV5-1	CASSLGDSQNYGYTF	TGCGCCAGCAGCTTGGGGGACAGCCAGAACTATGGCTACACCTTC
TRBD1	TRBJ2-1	many	TRBV11-2	CASSLVVTGQNEQFF	TGTGCCAGCAGCTTAGTAGTGACAGGGCAAAATGAGCAGTTCTTC
NA	TRBJ1-1	few	TRBV12-3/TRBV12-4	CASVVQFEAFF	TGTGCCAGCGTGGTCCAGTTTGAAGCTTTCTTT
NA	TRBJ2-3	many	TRBV7-6	CGGIKLGLLGSTDTQYF	TGTGGGGGAATTAAATTGGGACTTCTTGGGAGCACAGATACGCAGTATTTT
NA	TRBJ1-2	NA	TRBV6-5	CASSYRDRRYGYTF	TGTGCCAGCAGTTACCGGGACCGGCGCTATGGCTACACCTTC
NA	TRBJ1-2	NA	TRBV5-1	CASSEEGQIPYTF	TGCGCCAGCAGCGAGGAGGGGCAGATTCCCTACACCTTC
NA	TRBJ1-4	many	TRBV5-1	CASSLDGKTYEKLFF	TGCGCCAGCAGCTTGGACGGGAAGACTTATGAAAAACTGTTTTTT
NA	TRBJ1-1	NA	TRBV20-1	CSASRTNTEAFF	TGCAGTGCTAGCAGGACGAACACTGAAGCTTTCTTT
NA	TRBJ2-7	few	TRBV27	CASSFPGSEQYF	TGTGCCAGCAGTTTTCCGGGTAGCGAGCAGTACTTC